The 28 T cell receptor beta chains presented below share a single source sample, sequenced in a study of cytomegalovirus exposure and HLA in healthy donors. PCR was performed using 60 Vbeta and 13 Jbeta primers. Here immunoSEQ multiplex PCR was the method, and the copy in TCRdb shows in-frame clones only, minus some. The table lists about 120,000 clones, 78% of them singletons. The sequenced sample was PBMCs. All receptors come from a woman aged 25-40 years in good health and CMV-seropositive.

This clone was found a few times. The chain joins TRBV19 to TRBJ1-3, with 8 bases aligning to TRBD1. J was trimmed by 2 bases and V by 9 bases; bases with no gene match: 6. CDR3 length: 14 amino acids. The germline V gene encodes CDR1 LNHDA and CDR2 SQIVND (reference sequence). DNA of the CDR3: TGTGCCAGCAGGACAGGGCTGGCTGGAAACACCATATATTTT. Translating it yields CASRTGLAGNTIYF.

The chain employs TRBV18 and TRBJ1-1, with D tentatively TRBD1 (5 bases). The V and J ends lost 4 bases and 3 bases respectively, with 9 bases between them. Germline assignment: CDR1 KGHSH and CDR2 LQKENI. The CDR3 is 13 residues long. CDR3 DNA sequence: TGTGCCAGCTCACTACGACAGTACACTGAAGCTTTCTTT. Translating it yields CASSLRQYTEAFF.

The genes are TRBV6-5 and TRBJ2-3, with TRBD1 matching 11 bases. CDR3 length: 15 residues. V shed 6 bases, J shed 4 bases, and the junction held 6 bases outside the gene matches. Looked up from germline, CDR1 is MNHEY and CDR2 is SVGAGI. CDR3 in amino acids: CASSPWTGGPDTQYF. CDR3 DNA: TGTGCCAGCAGCCCCTGGACAGGGGGCCCAGATACGCAGTATTTT.

This clone was picked up a small number of times. The chain is built from TRBV10-3 and TRBJ1-1; 9 positions match TRBD1. Germline CDR1 is ENHRY and CDR2 is SYGVKD. V was clipped by 6 bases and J by 9 bases; unmatched bases: 5. CDR3 size: 12 residues. The CDR3 nucleotides read TGTGCCATCAGGACACAGGGGGCTCAAGCTTTCTTT. As protein: CAIRTQGAQAFF.

The genes are TRBV9 and TRBJ2-3; D is uncertain. There are 14 residues in the CDR3. Looked up from germline, CDR1 is SGDLS and CDR2 is YYNGEE. The germline V and J ends were trimmed by 3 bases and 1 base, with 9 bases remaining between them. CDR3 coding DNA: TGTGCCAGCAGCGAACAGTGGGGCACAGATACGCAGTATTTT. The encoded protein is CASSEQWGTDTQYF.

The J gene is TRBJ1-2, the V gene TRBV5-1; D is undetermined. The CDR3 runs 13 residues. V was trimmed by 1 base and J by 4 bases, leaving 8 bases between them. Germline CDR1 is SGHRS and CDR2 is YFSETQ. CDR3 nucleotides: TGCGCCAGCAGCTTGATCGAGCCCTATGGCTACACCTTC. Protein: CASSLIEPYGYTF.

This clone is a singleton in its sample. The chain joins TRBV6-4 to TRBJ2-3, with TRBD2 matching over 9 bases. With 0 bases clipped from V and 1 base from J, the junction kept 5 bases outside the gene matches. The length of the CDR3 is 17 residues. Germline CDR1 is MRHNA and CDR2 is SNTAGT. The CDR3, as DNA: TGTGCCAGCAGTGACTCGACGGCTAGCGGGGGCACAGATACGCAGTATTTT. Protein product: CASSDSTASGGTDTQYF.

The chain uses TRBV5-5 and TRBJ2-7, with D possibly matching TRBD2 (5 bases). Germline V lookup: CDR1 SGHKS, CDR2 YYEKEE (reference sequence). This CDR3 spans 14 amino acids. Between the trimmed V and J ends, which lost 4 bases and 3 bases, there was a span of 14 bases. CDR3 in DNA: TGTGCCAGCAGCGTCACCAGCGGCAGCTACGAGCAGTACTTC. Translating gives CASSVTSGSYEQYF. Filled out from reference TRBV5-5 and TRBJ2-7, the complete variable domain reads DAGVTQSPTHLIKTRGQQVTLRCSPISGHKSVSWYQQVLGQGPQFIFQYYEKEERGRGNFPDRFSARQFPNYSSELNVNALLLGDSALYLCASSVTSGSYEQYFGPGTRLTVT.

This rearrangement joins TRBV6-5 to TRBJ1-5, with 10 bases lining up with TRBD1. V trimming: 6 bases; J trimming: 7 bases; junction bases outside the gene matches: 6. This CDR3 has 14 residues. Germline loops: CDR1 MNHEY, CDR2 SVGAGI. The CDR3 DNA sequence: TGTGCCAGCAGCCGCCGGACAGGGGGACAGCCCCAGCATTTT. Translated: CASSRRTGGQPQHF.

The chain has TRBV6-4 and TRBJ2-5; TRBD1 matches at 9 bases. CDR3 size: 13 residues. Trimming cost V 5 bases and J 5 bases; bases outside gene matches: 3. The germline CDR1 and CDR2 sequences are MRHNA and SNTAGT. The CDR3 DNA sequence: TGTGCCAGCAGTTACGACAGGGGGGAGACCCAGTACTTC. It codes for CASSYDRGETQYF.

This chain joins TRBV7-2 and TRBJ2-5, with D perhaps matching TRBD2 (5 bases). This CDR3 has 13 amino acids. The germline gives CDR1 SGHTA, CDR2 FQGNSA. V shed 2 bases and J shed 2 bases, with 6 bases lying between them. CDR3 coding DNA: TGTGCCAGCAGCTTACTAGCTCAAGAGACCCAGTACTTC. Translating gives CASSLLAQETQYF.

The gene calls are TRBV14 and TRBJ2-1; D not resolved. The CDR3 contains 13 residues. Germline lookup yields CDR1 SGHDN and CDR2 FVKESK. V lost 0 bases, J lost 6 bases, and 6 bases lay in between. The CDR3 bases are TGTGCCAGCAGCCAAGATATTTCCAATGAGCAGTTCTTC. This sequence encodes CASSQDISNEQFF.

DNA for the CDR3: TGTGCCACCAGCAGAGAAGGGGGCACTGAAGCTTTCTTT. This sequence encodes CATSREGGTEAFF. This rearrangement joins TRBV15 to TRBJ1-1, with D possibly matching TRBD1 (6 bases). Trimming pared 0 bases from V and 4 bases from J, leaving 6 bases between. There are 13 residues in the CDR3. From germline, CDR1 is LNHNV and CDR2 YYDKDF (reference sequence). Full variable domain (remainder filled in from reference TRBV15 and TRBJ1-1): DAMVIQNPRYQVTQFGKPVTLSCSQTLNHNVMYWYQQKSSQAPKLLFHYYDKDFNNEADTPDNFQSRRPNTSFCFLDIRSPGLGDTAMYLCATSREGGTEAFFGQGTRLTVV.

This clone showed up just a few times. V and J are TRBV7-6 and TRBJ2-5; 9 bases align to TRBD2. Germline CDR1 SGHVS, CDR2 FNYEAQ. The CDR3 has 16 residues. With 1 base clipped from V and 3 bases from J, the junction kept 6 bases outside the gene matches. The CDR3 region has the DNA TGTGCCAGCAGCTTAGGAATAGCGGGGGAAGAAGAGACCCAGTACTTC. It encodes CASSLGIAGEEETQYF.

The J gene is TRBJ1-5, the V gene TRBV19, with TRBD1 as a possible D gene (5 bases). This CDR3 has 16 amino acids. The germline V gene encodes CDR1 LNHDA and CDR2 SQIVND (reference sequence). Trimming pared 5 bases from V and 7 bases from J, leaving 21 bases between. The CDR3: CASSSAGPPGRQPQHF. For the CDR3, the DNA is TGTGCCAGTAGTTCAGCGGGACCCCCGGGCAGACAGCCCCAGCATTTT.

The CDR3 DNA reads TGTGCCAGCAGCCGCCTGGGGGGGCTGGGAACCCAGTACTTC. Protein sequence: CASSRLGGLGTQYF. The chain links TRBV6-5 to TRBJ2-5, with a possible D match to TRBD2 (7 bases). The germline V and J ends were trimmed by 6 bases and 8 bases, with 19 bases remaining between them. The germline V gene encodes CDR1 MNHEY and CDR2 SVGAGI. This CDR3 has 14 amino acids.

V is TRBV27 and J is TRBJ2-6; TRBD1 aligns across 11 bases. There are 18 residues in the CDR3. V dropped 1 base and J dropped 0; count of bases not matched to a gene: 2. CDR1 is MNHEY and CDR2 is SMNVEV in the germline V gene (reference sequence). This chain's CDR3 is CASSLWTGGNSGANVLTF. The DNA of the CDR3 is TGTGCCAGCAGTTTATGGACAGGGGGCAACTCTGGGGCCAACGTCCTGACTTTC.

The V and J genes are TRBV4-3 and TRBJ1-1, with TRBD1 identical over 11 bases. Germline V gene sequence: CDR1 LGHNA, CDR2 YSLEER. The CDR3 is made up of 19 amino acids. After removal of 2 bases from V and 7 bases from J, the junction contained 18 bases not matched to a gene. CDR3 DNA: TGCGCCAGCAGCCAATGGGAGTTAGGAACCGGGACAGGGGGTTTTGAAGCTTTCTTT. Protein: CASSQWELGTGTGGFEAFF.

This clone appeared once. The V and J genes are TRBV6-5 and TRBJ2-3, with TRBD2 identical over 10 bases. Germline-derived CDR1 and CDR2 are MNHEY and SVGAGI. V was clipped by 6 bases and J by 3 bases; unmatched bases: 6. The CDR3 totals 15 residues. The DNA for the CDR3 is TGTGCCAGCAGCAGAGTAGCGGGGGGTACAGATACGCAGTATTTT. The encoded protein is CASSRVAGGTDTQYF.

The chain couples TRBV9 to TRBJ1-1; D is perhaps TRBD1 (5 bases). The CDR3 length is 13 residues. Trimming pared 4 bases from V and 3 bases from J, leaving 10 bases between. Germline CDR1 SGDLS, CDR2 YYNGEE. CDR3 protein: CASSLGGDTEAFF. CDR3 nucleotides: TGTGCCAGCAGCCTGGGGGGAGACACTGAAGCTTTCTTT. The full variable domain, rest sourced from reference TRBV9 and TRBJ1-1, is DSGVTQTPKHLITATGQRVTLRCSPRSGDLSVYWYQQSLDQGLQFLIQYYNGEERAKGNILERFSAQQFPDLHSELNLSSLELGDSALYFCASSLGGDTEAFFGQGTRLTVV.

The chain employs TRBV6-1 and TRBJ2-7, with TRBD1 matching over 11 bases. There are 14 residues in the CDR3. The V gene's germline CDR1 is MNHNS and CDR2 SASEGT. The J segment lost 7 bases and the V segment lost 5 bases, leaving 7 bases of the junction unmatched. The CDR3 DNA is TGTGCCAGCAGTCTTGGACAGGGGGCGGGGGAGCAGTACTTC. Translating gives CASSLGQGAGEQYF.

This clone was detected a few times. V usage is TRBV29-1 and J usage is TRBJ2-3; 9 nucleotides match TRBD2. Germline loops: CDR1 SQVTM, CDR2 ANQGSEA. The CDR3 is 14 amino acids. Trimming cost V 5 bases and J 5 bases; bases outside gene matches: 8. The CDR3 DNA is TGCAGCGTTCTTTGGGGTAGCGGGGGAGATACGCAGTATTTT. Protein product: CSVLWGSGGDTQYF.

The rearrangement links TRBV4-1 to TRBJ1-6; perhaps TRBD1 as D (5 bases). V was trimmed by 3 bases and J by 6 bases, leaving 12 bases between them. The CDR3 sequence is 15 residues long. Germline CDR1 is MGHRA and CDR2 is YSYEKL. CDR3 loop: CASSHPDRFNSPLHF. The CDR3 region has the DNA TGCGCCAGCAGCCACCCCGACAGATTTAATTCACCCCTCCACTTT.

The V gene is TRBV29-1, the J gene TRBJ2-7, with 7 bases matching TRBD1. This CDR3 has 14 residues. The germline CDR1 and CDR2 sequences are SQVTM and ANQGSEA. Trimming took 2 bases from V and 0 from J; bases not matched to a gene: 4. The CDR3 sequence is CSVETGTDSYEQYF. Written as DNA, the CDR3 is TGCAGCGTTGAAACTGGGACAGACTCCTACGAGCAGTACTTC.

The chain employs TRBV7-8 and TRBJ2-1; 7 bases align to TRBD1. The CDR3 consists of 15 residues. V lost 4 bases and J lost 4; bases outside the gene matches: 7. Looked up from germline, CDR1 is SGHVS and CDR2 is FQNEAQ. The DNA of the CDR3 is TGTGCCAGCAGCTACGGGACAGCTTATTACAATGAGCAGTTCTTC. It translates to CASSYGTAYYNEQFF.

CDR3 residues: CASSQVTAGVGFF. CDR3 in DNA: TGTGCCAGCAGCCAAGTAACCGCGGGGGTGGGGTTCTTC. The J gene is TRBJ2-1, the V gene TRBV14; 7 nucleotides agree with TRBD2. The J segment lost 15 bases and the V segment lost 1 base, leaving 9 bases of the junction unmatched. Germline CDR1 and CDR2: SGHDN and FVKESK. This CDR3 contains 13 residues.

The rearrangement joins TRBV4-3 to TRBJ2-5, with D tentatively TRBD1 (6 bases). The end of the DNA fits TRBJ2-7 better, so the J call may be wrong. From germline, CDR1 is LGHNA and CDR2 YSLEER. This CDR3 is built from 15 residues. This chain's CDR3 is CASSQDPTGSREQYF. The CDR3 nucleotides read TGCGCCAGCAGCCAAGATCCAACAGGGAGCCGCGAGCAGTACTTC.

The V and J genes are TRBV4-1 and TRBJ2-3; 11 nucleotides agree with TRBD2. CDR1 is MGHRA and CDR2 is YSYEKL in the germline V gene. The V segment lost 2 bases and the J segment 4 bases; nucleotides outside the gene matches: 8. The CDR3 consists of 17 residues. The CDR3 bases are TGCGCCAGCAGCCAACAAACTAGCGGGGGCTTCGCAGATACGCAGTATTTT. Amino acid sequence: CASSQQTSGGFADTQYF.